This TCR beta chain was recovered during a study of CD4 T cell repertoires in COVID-19. Study at large: After roughly 10 days of IL-2 expansion, CFSE-low cells were relabeled and restimulated with other coronavirus spikes. Study-level findings and limits: Between about 6 and 28% of SARS-CoV-2 clonotypes also appeared in SARS-CoV and/or HKU1 spike cultures. Suggested intraclonal diversification: top SARS-CoV-2-reactive clonotypes appeared in two or three memory subsets.

Sequencing was done directly on freshly isolated, uncultured memory T cells. Turning to this clone: No antigen is known for it.

TCRdb's table, derived via immunoSEQ multiplex PCR, lists solely in-frame clones and lacks some. The sample lists around 22,000 clones, about nine tenths occurring once. This CDR3 is 14 amino acids long. CDR1 is SGHRS and CDR2 is YFSETQ in the germline V gene. Trimming pared 4 bases from V and 5 bases from J, leaving 13 bases between. Sequencing used central memory CD4+ T cells from blood, obtained before the COVID-19 pandemic. V gene TRBV5-1 combines with J gene TRBJ2-1; a possible D gene is TRBD2 (6 bases). This sequence was found in a human donor who had COVID-19. The CDR3 region has the DNA TGCGCCAGCAGCACCCGGACTACTAACAATGAGCAGTTCTTC. Encoded protein: CASSTRTTNNEQFF.